The entry that follows covers one T cell receptor beta chain sequence. Its antigen is as yet unknown. One end of the junction does not line up with germline, which may come from a read error. With 60 Vbeta and 13 Jbeta primers, the PCR was carried out. Clones were sequenced by immunoSEQ multiplex PCR, and TCRdb holds only the in-frame ones, with some missing. Of under 150,000 clones in the sample, around 80% were seen once. This sample stems from a study of cytomegalovirus exposure and HLA in healthy donors. Study-level findings and limits: The records held CMV serostatus as the only immune exposure information.

There are 13 residues in the CDR3. Germline V lookup: CDR1 SGHTA, CDR2 FQGTGA. The gene calls are TRBV7-3 and TRBJ2-7; weak D call: TRBD1 (5 bases). The clonotype comes from a male donor in good health and CMV-seropositive. The sequenced material came from PBMCs. For the CDR3, the DNA is TGTGCCAGCAGCTTAGGCAGGGATCACGAGCAGCACTTC. This translates into CASSLGRDHEQHF. Based on the CDR3 plus reference TRBV7-3 and TRBJ2-7, the full variable domain is GAGVSQTPSNKVTEKGKYVELRCDPISGHTALYWYRQSLGQGPEFLIYFQGTGAADDSGLPNDRFFAVRPEGSVSTLKIQRTERGDSAVYLCASSLGRDHEQHFGPGTRLTVT.